The 27 T cell receptor beta chains listed next were all sequenced from one sample in a study of T-cell reconstitution after alpha-beta-depleted transplantation in children. As it was prepared, the TCRbeta library received unique molecular identifiers. TCRdb ran MiXCR on the PCR reads and lists one entry per CDR3 protein. Counted here are about 510,000 distinct CDR3 sequences, around 10% occurring once; the ten biggest clones make up approximately 15%. Source: PBMCs, mostly from graft donor cells, taken 180 days after TCRalphabeta/CD19-depleted stem cell transplant. Receptor source: a female patient aged 2-10 years who had a stem cell transplant for aplastic anemia, so the T cells may come from the graft donor.

This clonotype was observed many times. Here the CDR3 reads CASSLEVWGTEAFF. CDR3 DNA: TGCGCCAGCAGCTTGGAGGTCTGGGGCACTGAAGCTTTCTTT. The chain employs TRBV5-1 and TRBJ1-1, with D unclear. The CDR3 is 14 residues long. The germline CDR1 and CDR2 sequences are SGHRS and YFSETQ. V was pared by 0 bases and J by 4 bases, with 10 bases between.

This clonotype was counted only a few times. CDR3 DNA: TGTGCCAGCAGTGGGCAGCCGGCGGAAAAACTGTTTTTT. It codes for CASSGQPAEKLFF. The J gene is TRBJ1-4, the V gene TRBV12-3 or TRBV12-4; D gene uncertain. V was cut by 5 bases and J by 8 bases, with 12 bases left in between. The CDR3 spans 13 residues.

This clonotype was picked up a small number of times. V gene TRBV20-1 combines with J gene TRBJ1-1; the D gene is possibly TRBD1 (5 bases). The germline CDR1 and CDR2 sequences are DFQATT and SNEGSKA (reference sequence). V was shortened by 6 bases and J by 4 bases, with 24 bases between the two germline ends. The CDR3 spans 16 residues. In DNA form, the CDR3 reads TGCAGTGCCCGCCAGGTCAGGGTGTCGAGTCCCACTGAAGCTTTCTTT. Amino acid sequence: CSARQVRVSSPTEAFF.

This clonotype was counted between two and nine times. The genes are TRBV7-9 and TRBJ2-3; a possible D gene is TRBD1 (6 bases). Germline loops: CDR1 SEHNR, CDR2 FQNEAQ (reference sequence). This CDR3 spans 16 amino acids. V lost 5 bases to trimming and J lost 0 bases, with 15 bases between them. CDR3 sequence (DNA): TGTGCCAGCAGCCCGGCCAGGGGAACTAGCACAGATACGCAGTATTTT. This gives the protein CASSPARGTSTDTQYF.

In this sample, this clonotype turned up a few times. The gene calls are TRBV20-1 and TRBJ2-7; 9 bases match TRBD2. In germline, CDR1 is DFQATT, CDR2 SNEGSKA (reference sequence). Germline trimming cut 8 bases from V and 7 bases from J; bases unmatched to any gene: 9. The CDR3 sequence is 12 residues long. CDR3 residues: CSTSRGRVEQYF. CDR3 coding DNA: TGCAGTACCTCGCGCGGGAGGGTGGAGCAGTACTTC.

This clonotype appeared many times. The chain combines TRBV13 with TRBJ2-7; TRBD1 matches 7 bases. J was trimmed by 6 bases and V by 6 bases; bases with no gene match: 5. Germline V gene data show CDR1 as PRHDT and CDR2 as FYEKMQ (reference sequence). The CDR3 has 12 residues. The CDR3 region has the DNA TGTGCCAGCAGACGACAGGGTTCCGAGCAGTACGTC. Translating it yields CASRRQGSEQYV.

Note on this clonotype: The junction departs from the called germline gene at one end, perhaps through a read error. This rearrangement joins TRBV5-1 to TRBJ2-7; D remains ambiguous. Germline V CDR1 and CDR2: SGHRS, YFSETQ. This CDR3 is built from 14 residues. For the CDR3, the DNA is TGCGCCAGCAGCTTGGTTCCAGGAATCTACGAGCTGTACTTC. Protein: CASSLVPGIYELYF.

This clonotype was counted only a few times. The chain joins TRBV4-3 to TRBJ2-3, with 7 bases lining up with TRBD1. The junction had 10 bases not matched to a gene; V was cut back by 2 bases and J by 2 bases. CDR1 is LGHNA, CDR2 YSLEER, per germline. CDR3 length equals 17 residues. CDR3 amino acids: CASSQLRGRQPTDTQYF. The DNA of the CDR3 is TGCGCCAGCAGCCAACTAAGGGGGCGACAACCCACAGATACGCAGTATTTT.

This chain uses TRBV5-1 with TRBJ2-2, with 9 nucleotides matching TRBD2. Germline trimming cut 4 bases from V and 5 bases from J; bases unmatched to any gene: 9. Per germline, CDR1 SGHRS and CDR2 YFSETQ. This CDR3 region has 16 residues. The chain's CDR3 is CASSPIAGVGTGELFF. CDR3 in DNA: TGCGCCAGCAGCCCGATAGCGGGAGTGGGAACCGGGGAGCTGTTTTTT.

The rearrangement links TRBV20-1 to TRBJ2-1, with TRBD1 matching 7 bases. With V trimmed by 0 bases and J by 7 bases, 15 bases remained unmatched. The CDR3 runs 17 residues. The germline V gene encodes CDR1 DFQATT and CDR2 SNEGSKA (reference sequence). CDR3 nucleotide sequence: TGCAGTGCTAGAGATCACCCCACAGGGGTATACTGGAATGAGCAGTTCTTC. Its translation: CSARDHPTGVYWNEQFF.

This clonotype was seen many times. V gene TRBV29-1 combines with J gene TRBJ2-2; D not resolved. V lost 0 bases, J lost 0 bases, and 5 bases lay in between. Germline loops: CDR1 SQVTM, CDR2 ANQGSEA. The CDR3 runs 14 residues. Here the CDR3 reads CSVEDGPNTGELFF. The CDR3 DNA sequence: TGCAGCGTTGAAGATGGCCCGAACACCGGGGAGCTGTTTTTT.

This chain connects TRBV12-3 or TRBV12-4 to TRBJ2-2; D is possibly TRBD1 (5 bases). Trimming removed 9 bases at V and 3 bases at J, with 8 bases between. This CDR3 contains 12 residues. CDR3 loop: CASGHHTGELFF. The DNA of the CDR3 is TGTGCCAGTGGACACCACACCGGGGAGCTGTTTTTT.

This clonotype has a count of ten or more. V and J are TRBV14 and TRBJ1-4, with 10 bases aligning to TRBD1. CDR1 is SGHDN, CDR2 FVKESK, per germline. This CDR3 has 15 residues. V dropped 4 bases and J dropped 5; count of bases not matched to a gene: 4. CDR3 residues: CASSPTGGRNEKLFF. As DNA, the CDR3 is TGTGCCAGCAGCCCGACAGGGGGCAGGAATGAAAAACTGTTTTTT.

There are a few counts of this clonotype. CDR3 bases: TGTGCCAGCAGTTTGACCCTACTAGCGGGAGAACGCGAGCAGTACTTC. Translated, it gives CASSLTLLAGEREQYF. This sequence joins TRBV28 and TRBJ2-7; 11 bases match TRBD2. Trimming took 3 bases from V and 6 from J; bases not matched to a gene: 10. Germline lookup yields CDR1 MDHEN and CDR2 SYDVKM. The CDR3 has 16 amino acids.

The chain couples TRBV7-2 to TRBJ2-7; 8 bases are shared with TRBD2. The V gene end was trimmed by 2 bases and the J gene end by 6 bases; junction bases not matched to a gene: 6. The CDR3 runs to 14 residues. Germline V lookup: CDR1 SGHTA, CDR2 FQGNSA. The CDR3 bases are TGTGCCAGCAGCTTAAGGAGCGGGAGTTCCGAGCAGTACTTC. This codes for CASSLRSGSSEQYF.

This clonotype came up a few times. V and J are TRBV4-3 and TRBJ2-7; 9 nucleotides agree with TRBD2. The CDR3 is made up of 18 amino acids. Trimming took 0 bases from V and 6 from J; bases not matched to a gene: 15. Germline values: CDR1 LGHNA, CDR2 YSLEER. The CDR3 DNA sequence: TGCGCCAGCAGCCAAGAACGTGTGCTAGCGGGGACCTTAGGCGAGCAGTACTTC. It codes for CASSQERVLAGTLGEQYF.

This clonotype has more than one count but fewer than ten. V is TRBV7-6 and J is TRBJ2-1; 10 nucleotides match TRBD2. The CDR3 runs to 20 residues. Germline loops: CDR1 SGHVS, CDR2 FNYEAQ. V lost 0 bases to trimming and J lost 4 bases; unmatched junction nucleotides: 15. The CDR3: CASSLARWLAGDHLYNEQFF. CDR3 nucleotide sequence: TGTGCCAGCAGCTTAGCCCGTTGGCTAGCGGGAGATCACTTATACAATGAGCAGTTCTTC. Full variable domain (outside the CDR3, taken from reference TRBV7-6 and TRBJ2-1): GAGVSQSPRYKVTKRGQDVALRCDPISGHVSLYWYRQALGQGPEFLTYFNYEAQQDKSGLPNDRFSAERPEGSISTLTIQRTEQRDSAMYRCASSLARWLAGDHLYNEQFFGPGTRLTVL.

The chain has TRBV24-1 and TRBJ2-5; TRBD2 is a possible D gene (5 bases). Trimming pared 1 base from V and 4 bases from J, leaving 21 bases between. This CDR3 spans 18 amino acids. CDR1 KGHDR and CDR2 SFDVKD come from the germline V gene. The chain's CDR3 is CATSDFRRGRIGRETQYF. The CDR3 region has the DNA TGTGCCACCAGTGATTTTCGTCGGGGTCGGATAGGAAGAGAGACCCAGTACTTC.

The V gene is TRBV5-6, the J gene TRBJ2-3; the D gene is possibly TRBD2 (5 bases). V lost 7 bases and J 2 bases, leaving 20 bases between the germline ends. CDR1 is SGHDT, CDR2 YYEEEE, per germline. There are 16 residues in the CDR3. The CDR3 is CASALRRNRHTDTQYF. CDR3 sequence (DNA): TGTGCCAGCGCTCTAAGGAGGAATAGACACACAGATACGCAGTATTTT.

The chain uses TRBV12-3 or TRBV12-4 and TRBJ2-1; 7 bases match TRBD1. With 3 bases clipped from V and 3 bases from J, the junction kept 5 bases outside the gene matches. The CDR3 runs 15 residues. The CDR3: CASSLQTGNYNEQFF. The CDR3 DNA is TGTGCCAGCAGTTTGCAGACAGGGAACTACAATGAGCAGTTCTTC.

In this sample, this clonotype turned up many times. The chain couples TRBV5-1 to TRBJ2-7; no definite D call. Per germline, CDR1 SGHRS and CDR2 YFSETQ. Trimming cost V 4 bases and J 5 bases, with 10 bases left between them. The CDR3 is 12 amino acids. The CDR3 DNA sequence: TGCGCCAGCAGCCCCAGGAGCAACGAGCAGTACTTC. Its protein is CASSPRSNEQYF.

The rearrangement joins TRBV7-9 to TRBJ2-7; 13 nucleotides line up with TRBD2. Germline CDR1 reads SEHNR; CDR2 reads FQNEAQ (reference sequence). This CDR3 contains 16 residues. V lost 2 bases and J lost 2; bases outside the gene matches: 3. The DNA for the CDR3 is TGTGCCAGCAGCTTAACTAGCGGGAGGGCCGCCTACGAGCAGTACTTC. This encodes CASSLTSGRAAYEQYF.

This chain links TRBV5-1 with TRBJ1-1; tentatively, D is TRBD1 (6 bases). The CDR3 sequence is 11 residues long. Germline V gene lookup returns CDR1 SGHRS and CDR2 YFSETQ. V lost 4 bases to trimming and J lost 7 bases, with 8 bases between them. CDR3 in amino acids: CASSQGNEAFF. Written as DNA, the CDR3 is TGCGCCAGCAGCCAGGGGAATGAAGCTTTCTTT.

This clonotype has a handful of counts. The chain carries TRBV7-2 and TRBJ2-5, with a possible D match to TRBD1 (6 bases). The CDR3 sequence is 14 residues long. From germline, CDR1 is SGHTA and CDR2 FQGNSA. Trimming left V 4 bases short and J 3 bases short, with 12 bases between. The CDR3 DNA sequence: TGTGCCAGCAGCTATTTAGGGGGAGAAGAGACCCAGTACTTC. Protein: CASSYLGGEETQYF.

This clonotype occurred once. The chain has TRBV7-2 and TRBJ2-1, with 8 bases aligning to TRBD2. Trimming cost V 5 bases and J 9 bases; bases outside gene matches: 9. Germline V gene lookup returns CDR1 SGHTA and CDR2 FQGNSA. This CDR3 region has 14 residues. The CDR3 sequence: CASSQTSEKTEQFF. The CDR3 DNA follows: TGTGCCAGCAGCCAGACTAGCGAGAAGACTGAGCAGTTCTTC.

This chain links TRBV24-1 with TRBJ2-2, with 8 bases identical to TRBD1. V shed 0 bases, J shed 0 bases, and the junction held 5 bases outside the gene matches. Germline values: CDR1 KGHDR, CDR2 SFDVKD. The CDR3 sequence is 18 residues long. The CDR3 loop reads CATSDLYGRGPNTGELFF. The DNA of the CDR3 is TGTGCCACCAGTGATTTGTACGGCAGGGGGCCGAACACCGGGGAGCTGTTTTTT.

This clonotype was detected a few times. V usage is TRBV27 and J usage is TRBJ1-1, with D uncertain. Trimming pared 4 bases from V and 1 base from J, leaving 10 bases between. CDR1 and CDR2 (germline): MNHEY, SMNVEV (reference sequence). The CDR3 is made up of 14 amino acids. CDR3 in amino acids: CASSSIGGNTEAFF. Here the CDR3 DNA reads TGTGCCAGCAGTTCCATTGGTGGGAACACTGAAGCTTTCTTT.